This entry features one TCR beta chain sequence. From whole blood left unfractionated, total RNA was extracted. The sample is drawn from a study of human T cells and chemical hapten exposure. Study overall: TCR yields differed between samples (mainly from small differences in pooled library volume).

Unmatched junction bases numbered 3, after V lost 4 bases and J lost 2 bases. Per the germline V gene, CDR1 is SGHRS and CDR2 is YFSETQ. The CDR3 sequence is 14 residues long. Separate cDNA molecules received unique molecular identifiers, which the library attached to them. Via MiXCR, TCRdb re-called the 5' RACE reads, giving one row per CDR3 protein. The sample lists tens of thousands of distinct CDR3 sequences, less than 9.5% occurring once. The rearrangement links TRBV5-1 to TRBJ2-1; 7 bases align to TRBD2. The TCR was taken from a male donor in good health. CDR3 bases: TGCGCCAGCAGCCCTAGCGGAGCCTACAATGAGCAGTTCTTC. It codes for CASSPSGAYNEQFF. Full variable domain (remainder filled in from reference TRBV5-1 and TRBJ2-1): KAGVTQTPRYLIKTRGQQVTLSCSPISGHRSVSWYQQTPGQGLQFLFEYFSETQRNKGNFPGRFSGRQFSNSRSEMNVSTLELGDSALYLCASSPSGAYNEQFFGPGTRLTVL.